The present T cell receptor beta chain was sequenced within a study of tumor-infiltrating lymphocytes in primary liver carcinoma. Across the whole study: Recorded tumor stage was T1-T3 N0M0, with diameters of about 4 to 11 cm. Yields of productive TCRbeta reads ranged from roughly 3.5 to 7.13 million per sample and were similar across tissue types. Study-level findings and limits: Tumors had a top-250-clone fraction that was significantly higher than blood (p = 0.039).

The germline gives CDR1 MDHEN, CDR2 SYDVKM. This CDR3 region has 14 residues. Between roughly 20 and 30 mg of unsorted bulk tissue served as the source from which RNA and DNA were co-extracted. No treatment had been given to the patients, who were chronically infected with HBV. A constant-region primer primed TCR beta cDNA synthesis from 400 to 550 ng of total RNA. Employing slightly modified ARM-PCR, three nested multiplex PCR rounds were run, and these gave rise to the TCR beta libraries. Investigators reported that the first two PCR rounds, at roughly 11 cycles each, used TRBV1-TRBV30 forward primers with a C-beta reverse primer. TCRdb fed the multiplex PCR reads into MiXCR, producing one record per CDR3 protein. The table shows more than 50,000 distinct CDR3 sequences, with about 70% occurring only once. A note on this clonotype: Its cognate antigen is unknown. Mismatch with germline at one junction end may stem from a read error.

Sequenced sample: liver tumor tissue from sampling region 2. Subset denoted: tumor region T2, inferior pole. The receptor comes from a man aged 40-49 years with primary liver carcinoma and hepatitis B virus infection. The chain employs TRBV28 and TRBJ2-1; D is unresolved. For the CDR3, the DNA is TGTGCCAGCAGTTCCCGGACCAGTTACAATGGGCAGTTCTTC. It yields the protein CASSSRTSYNGQFF.